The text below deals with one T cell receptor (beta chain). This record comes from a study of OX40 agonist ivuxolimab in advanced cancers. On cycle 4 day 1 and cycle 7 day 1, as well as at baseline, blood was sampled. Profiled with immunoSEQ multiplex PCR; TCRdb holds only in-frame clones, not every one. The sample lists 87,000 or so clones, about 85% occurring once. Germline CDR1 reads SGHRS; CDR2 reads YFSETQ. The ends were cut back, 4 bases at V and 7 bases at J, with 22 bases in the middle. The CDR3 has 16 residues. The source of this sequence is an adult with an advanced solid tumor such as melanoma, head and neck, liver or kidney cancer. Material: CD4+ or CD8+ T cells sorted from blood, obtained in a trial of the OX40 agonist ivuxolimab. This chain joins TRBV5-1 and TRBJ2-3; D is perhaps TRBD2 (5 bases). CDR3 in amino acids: CASSLRVSAPRNTQYF. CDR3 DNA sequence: TGCGCCAGCAGCCTCCGGGTTAGCGCTCCGAGGAATACGCAGTATTTT.